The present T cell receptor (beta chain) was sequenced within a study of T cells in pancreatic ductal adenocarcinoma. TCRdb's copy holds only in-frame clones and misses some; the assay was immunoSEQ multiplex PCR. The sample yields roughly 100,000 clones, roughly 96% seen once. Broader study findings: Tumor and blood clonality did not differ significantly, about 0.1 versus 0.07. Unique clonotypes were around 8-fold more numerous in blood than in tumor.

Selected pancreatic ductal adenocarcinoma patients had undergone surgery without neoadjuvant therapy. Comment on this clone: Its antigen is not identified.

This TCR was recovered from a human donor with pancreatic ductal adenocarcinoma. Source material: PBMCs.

This chain's CDR3 is CASSPSDRDRGLADTQYF. For the CDR3, the DNA is TGTGCCAGCTCACCGTCGGACCGGGACAGGGGGCTGGCAGATACGCAGTATTTT. V usage is TRBV18 and J usage is TRBJ2-3, with 12 bases matching TRBD1. Germline V gives CDR1 KGHSH, CDR2 LQKENI. This CDR3 has 18 residues. J lost 4 bases, V lost 3 bases, and 11 bases had no gene match. Based on the CDR3 plus reference TRBV18 and TRBJ2-3, the full variable domain is NAGVMQNPRHLVRRRGQEARLRCSPMKGHSHVYWYRQLPEEGLKFMVYLQKENIIDESGMPKERFSAEFPKEGPSILRIQQVVRGDSAAYFCASSPSDRDRGLADTQYFGPGTRLTVL.